This TCR beta chain was found in a study of blood T cell repertoires in COVID-19. About the study: Italy, Spain and the United States were the sources of the convalescent and acute COVID-19 samples. The cDNA or gDNA used as material had been derived from T cells, B-cell-depleted T cells, or PBMCs.

Per the germline V gene, CDR1 is SGHTA and CDR2 is FQGNSA. The CDR3 length is 12 residues. V was clipped by 3 bases and J by 4 bases, with 6 bases between them. Generated by immunoSEQ multiplex PCR, the TCRdb table keeps only in-frame clones and is missing some. The table lists around 180,000 clones, 70% to 85% of them singletons. V usage is TRBV7-2 and J usage is TRBJ1-2; no reliable D call. This receptor was identified in a man aged 50 to 59 who had recovered from COVID-19. The sequenced material came from PBMCs or T cells enriched from blood (not recorded which). The CDR3 sequence is CASSFSGYGYTF. In DNA, the CDR3 is TGTGCCAGCAGCTTCAGCGGCTATGGCTACACCTTC.